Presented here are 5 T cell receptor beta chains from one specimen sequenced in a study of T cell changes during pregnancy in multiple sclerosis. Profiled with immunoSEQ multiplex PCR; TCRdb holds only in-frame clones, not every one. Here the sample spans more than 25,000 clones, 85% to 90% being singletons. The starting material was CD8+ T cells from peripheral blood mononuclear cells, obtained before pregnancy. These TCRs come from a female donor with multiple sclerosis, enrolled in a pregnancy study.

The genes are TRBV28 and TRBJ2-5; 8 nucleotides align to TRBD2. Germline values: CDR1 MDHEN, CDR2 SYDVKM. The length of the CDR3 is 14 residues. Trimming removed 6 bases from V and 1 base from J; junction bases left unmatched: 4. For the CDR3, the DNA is TGTGCCAGCAGAGCCAGCGGGGGCCAAGAGACCCAGTACTTC. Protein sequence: CASRASGGQETQYF.

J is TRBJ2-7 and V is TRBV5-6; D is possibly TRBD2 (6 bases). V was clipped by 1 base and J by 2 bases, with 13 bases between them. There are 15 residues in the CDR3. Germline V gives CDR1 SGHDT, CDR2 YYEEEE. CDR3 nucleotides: TGTGCCAGCAGCTTGTGGGGGGACCAGACCTACGAGCAGTACTTC. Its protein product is CASSLWGDQTYEQYF.

The CDR3, as DNA: TGTGCCAGCAGCGCCGGGGGGGGCCGAAACACCATATATTTT. Translated: CASSAGGGRNTIYF. The rearrangement links TRBV9 to TRBJ1-3, with D possibly matching TRBD1 (6 bases). Trimming cost V 3 bases and J 5 bases, with 12 bases left between them. CDR1 is SGDLS and CDR2 is YYNGEE in the germline V gene. This CDR3 is 14 amino acids long. Full variable domain (missing parts from reference TRBV9 and TRBJ1-3): DSGVTQTPKHLITATGQRVTLRCSPRSGDLSVYWYQQSLDQGLQFLIQYYNGEERAKGNILERFSAQQFPDLHSELNLSSLELGDSALYFCASSAGGGRNTIYFGEGSWLTVV.

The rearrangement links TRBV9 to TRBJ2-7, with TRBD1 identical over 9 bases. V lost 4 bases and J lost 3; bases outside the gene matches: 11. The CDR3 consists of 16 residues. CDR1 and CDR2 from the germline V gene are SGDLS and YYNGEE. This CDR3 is CASSTTRQGGFYEQYF. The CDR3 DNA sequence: TGTGCCAGCAGCACAACTAGACAGGGGGGCTTCTACGAGCAGTACTTC.

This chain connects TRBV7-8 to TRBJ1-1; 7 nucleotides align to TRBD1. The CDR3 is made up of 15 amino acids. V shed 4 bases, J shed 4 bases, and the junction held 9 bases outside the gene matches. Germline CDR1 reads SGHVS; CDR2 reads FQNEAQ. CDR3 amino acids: CASSSSRGSGTEAFF. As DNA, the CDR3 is TGTGCCAGCAGCTCTTCCAGGGGGAGCGGCACTGAAGCTTTCTTT.